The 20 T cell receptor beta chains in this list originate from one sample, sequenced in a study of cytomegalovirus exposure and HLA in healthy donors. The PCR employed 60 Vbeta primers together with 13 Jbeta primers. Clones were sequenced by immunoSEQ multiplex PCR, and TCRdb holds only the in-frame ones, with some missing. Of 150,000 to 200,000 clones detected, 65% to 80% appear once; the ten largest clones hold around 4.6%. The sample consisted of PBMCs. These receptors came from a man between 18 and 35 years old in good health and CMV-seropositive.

CDR3: CASSPYPGSNQPQHF. CDR3 in DNA: TGTGCCAGCAGCCCCTACCCGGGGAGCAATCAGCCCCAGCATTTT. The chain recombines TRBV7-2 with TRBJ1-5, with no clear D. The CDR3 sequence is 15 residues long. Trimming took off 5 bases at V and 1 base at J, with 12 bases between the two ends. Per the germline V gene, CDR1 is SGHTA and CDR2 is FQGNSA. The complete variable domain, with remaining parts taken from reference TRBV7-2 and TRBJ1-5, reads GAGVSQSPSNKVTEKGKDVELRCDPISGHTALYWYRQSLGQGLEFLIYFQGNSAPDKSGLPSDRFSAERTGGSVSTLTIQRTQQEDSAVYLCASSPYPGSNQPQHFGDGTRLSIL.

The CDR3 DNA reads TGCGCCAGCAGCCCTAGCGCCCAGGGGGCGATCTATGGCTACACCTTC. It codes for CASSPSAQGAIYGYTF. The chain is built from TRBV5-1 and TRBJ1-2, with 8 positions matching TRBD1. CDR3 length: 16 amino acids. From germline, CDR1 is SGHRS and CDR2 YFSETQ. J gave up 4 bases and V 4 bases, and 12 bases lay outside the gene matches.

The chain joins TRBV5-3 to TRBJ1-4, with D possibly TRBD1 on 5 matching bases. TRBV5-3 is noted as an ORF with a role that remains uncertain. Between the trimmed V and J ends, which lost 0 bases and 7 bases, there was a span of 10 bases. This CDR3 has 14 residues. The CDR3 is CARSLEGNGEKLFF. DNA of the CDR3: TGTGCCAGAAGCTTGGAGGGGAACGGTGAAAAACTGTTTTTT.

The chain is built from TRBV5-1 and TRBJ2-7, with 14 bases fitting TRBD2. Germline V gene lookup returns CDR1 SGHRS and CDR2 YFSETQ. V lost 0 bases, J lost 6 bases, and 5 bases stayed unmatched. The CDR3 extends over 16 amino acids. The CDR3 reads CASSLGGTSGGGEQYV. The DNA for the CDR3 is TGCGCCAGCAGCTTGGGGGGGACTAGCGGGGGTGGCGAGCAGTACGTC.

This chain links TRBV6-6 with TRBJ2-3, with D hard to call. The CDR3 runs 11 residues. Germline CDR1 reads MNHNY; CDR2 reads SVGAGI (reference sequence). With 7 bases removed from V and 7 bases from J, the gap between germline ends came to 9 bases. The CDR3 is CASTEKNTQYF. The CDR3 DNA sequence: TGTGCCAGCACCGAGAAAAATACGCAGTATTTT.

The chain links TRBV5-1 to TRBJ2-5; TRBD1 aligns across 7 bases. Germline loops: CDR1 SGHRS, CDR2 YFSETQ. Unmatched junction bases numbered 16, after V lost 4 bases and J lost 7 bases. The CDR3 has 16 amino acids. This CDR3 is CASSHRKDRSKGTQYF. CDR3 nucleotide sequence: TGCGCCAGCAGCCATCGAAAGGACAGGTCCAAAGGGACCCAGTACTTC.

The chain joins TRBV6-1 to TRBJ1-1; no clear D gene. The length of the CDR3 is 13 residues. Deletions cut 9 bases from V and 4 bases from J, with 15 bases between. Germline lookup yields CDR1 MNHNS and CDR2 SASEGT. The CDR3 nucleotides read TGTGCCAGTCGCACATGGGCAGTCACTGAAGCTTTCTTT. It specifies CASRTWAVTEAFF.

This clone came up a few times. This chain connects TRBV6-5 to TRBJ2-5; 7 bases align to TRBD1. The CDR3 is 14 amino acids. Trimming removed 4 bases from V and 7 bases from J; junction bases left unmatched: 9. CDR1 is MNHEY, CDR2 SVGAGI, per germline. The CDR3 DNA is TGTGCCAGCAGTTCCGTCGACAGGGAAGGGACCCAGTACTTC. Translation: CASSSVDREGTQYF.

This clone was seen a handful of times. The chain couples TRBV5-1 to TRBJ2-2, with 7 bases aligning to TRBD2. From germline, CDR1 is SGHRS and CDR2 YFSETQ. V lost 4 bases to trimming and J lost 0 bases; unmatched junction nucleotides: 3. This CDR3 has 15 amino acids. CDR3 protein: CASSLGLANTGELFF. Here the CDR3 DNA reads TGCGCCAGCAGCCTAGGACTAGCGAACACCGGGGAGCTGTTTTTT.

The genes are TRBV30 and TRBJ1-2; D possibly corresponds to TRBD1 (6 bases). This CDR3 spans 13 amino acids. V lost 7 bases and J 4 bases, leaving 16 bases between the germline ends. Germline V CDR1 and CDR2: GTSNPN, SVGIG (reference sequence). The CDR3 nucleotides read TGTGCCTCAACCGGGTCAGGGGCCTATGGCTACACCTTC. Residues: CASTGSGAYGYTF.

The CDR3 DNA reads TGTGCCAGCAGCTTGGGGGAGAATCAGCCCCAGCATTTT. The encoded protein is CASSLGENQPQHF. This chain joins TRBV5-4 and TRBJ1-5; D is undetermined. The CDR3 extends over 13 amino acids. Per germline, CDR1 SGHNT and CDR2 YYREEE (reference sequence). V gave up 0 bases and J gave up 4 bases, with 5 bases separating them.

The CDR3 DNA follows: TGCGCCAGCAGCCCTGACAGAAGCTCCTACAATGAGCAGTTCTTC. Translation: CASSPDRSSYNEQFF. The gene calls are TRBV4-1 and TRBJ2-1, with D perhaps matching TRBD1 (5 bases). Deletions cut 4 bases from V and 0 bases from J, with 10 bases between. The germline V gene encodes CDR1 MGHRA and CDR2 YSYEKL. The CDR3 loop spans 15 amino acids.

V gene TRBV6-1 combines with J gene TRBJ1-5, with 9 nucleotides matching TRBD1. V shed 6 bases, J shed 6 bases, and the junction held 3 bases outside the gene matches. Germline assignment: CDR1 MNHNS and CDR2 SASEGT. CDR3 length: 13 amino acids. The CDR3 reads CASRETGGQPQHF. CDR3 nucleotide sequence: TGTGCCAGCAGGGAGACAGGGGGTCAGCCCCAGCATTTT.

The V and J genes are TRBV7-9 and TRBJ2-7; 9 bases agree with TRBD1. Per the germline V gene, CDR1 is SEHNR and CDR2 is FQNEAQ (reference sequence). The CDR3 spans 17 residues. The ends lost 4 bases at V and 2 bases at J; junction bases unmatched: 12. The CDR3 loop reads CASSSRPNRGLAYEQYV. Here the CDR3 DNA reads TGTGCCAGCAGCTCCCGACCTAACAGGGGGCTTGCCTACGAGCAGTACGTC.

CDR3 sequence reads: CASSMTGENQPQHF. CDR3 in DNA: TGTGCCAGCAGCATGACAGGGGAAAATCAGCCCCAGCATTTT. The chain combines TRBV25-1 with TRBJ1-5; 8 bases line up with TRBD1. V lost 6 bases and J lost 4; bases outside the gene matches: 5. Germline V gene data show CDR1 as MGHDK and CDR2 as SYGVNS. This CDR3 has 14 residues. Complete variable domain (other parts from reference TRBV25-1 and TRBJ1-5): EADIYQTPRYLVIGTGKKITLECSQTMGHDKMYWYQQDPGMELHLIHYSYGVNSTEKGDLSSESTVSRIRTEHFPLTLESARPSHTSQYLCASSMTGENQPQHFGDGTRLSIL.

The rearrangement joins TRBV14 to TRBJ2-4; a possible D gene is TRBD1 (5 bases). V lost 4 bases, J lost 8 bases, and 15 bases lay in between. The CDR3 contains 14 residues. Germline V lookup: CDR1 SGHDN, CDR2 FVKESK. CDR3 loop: CASSPKWVGDIQYF. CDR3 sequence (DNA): TGTGCCAGCAGCCCCAAATGGGTAGGGGACATTCAGTACTTC.

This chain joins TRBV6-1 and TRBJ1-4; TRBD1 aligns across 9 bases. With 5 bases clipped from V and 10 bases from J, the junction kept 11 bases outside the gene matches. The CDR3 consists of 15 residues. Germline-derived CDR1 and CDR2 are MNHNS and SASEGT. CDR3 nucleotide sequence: TGTGCCAGCAGTACCCGGCGGACAGGGGTAGGAAAACTGTTTTTT. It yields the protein CASSTRRTGVGKLFF.

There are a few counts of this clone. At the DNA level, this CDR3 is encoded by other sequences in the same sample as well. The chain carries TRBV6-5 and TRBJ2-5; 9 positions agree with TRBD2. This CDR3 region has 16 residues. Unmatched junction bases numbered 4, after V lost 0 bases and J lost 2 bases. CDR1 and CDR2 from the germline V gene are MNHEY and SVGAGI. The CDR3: CASSYSGRGGQETQYF. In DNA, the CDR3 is TGTGCCAGCAGTTACTCCGGGCGGGGGGGACAAGAGACCCAGTACTTC.

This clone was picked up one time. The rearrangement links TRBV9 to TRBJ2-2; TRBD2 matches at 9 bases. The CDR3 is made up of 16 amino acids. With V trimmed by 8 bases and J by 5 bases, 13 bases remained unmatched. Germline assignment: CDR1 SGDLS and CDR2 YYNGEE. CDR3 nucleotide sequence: TGTGCCAGTTATAGAACAGCGGGGGGCCGAACCGGGGAGCTGTTTTTT. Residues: CASYRTAGGRTGELFF.

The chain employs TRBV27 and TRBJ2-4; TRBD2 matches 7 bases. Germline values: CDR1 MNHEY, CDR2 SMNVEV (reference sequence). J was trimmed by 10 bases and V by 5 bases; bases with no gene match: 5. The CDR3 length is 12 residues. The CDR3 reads CASSPAGVIQYF. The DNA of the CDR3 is TGTGCCAGCAGTCCGGCGGGGGTGATTCAGTACTTC.